The 8 T cell receptor beta chains below were found in one sample sequenced in a study of CD8 T cells in ankylosing spondylitis. TCRdb fed the 5' RACE reads into MiXCR, producing one record per CDR3 protein. Of approximately 440,000 distinct CDR3 sequences listed, roughly 18% are singletons. Study outcomes and limitations: A TCR beta motif made of several highly homologous variants seemed typical of ankylosing spondylitis blood.

The antigens of these receptors remain unknown. The sequenced sample consisted of blood, either unsorted or a sorted T cell fraction (not recorded which). The receptor source for this set is a male donor with ankylosing spondylitis.

V usage is TRBV6-1 and J usage is TRBJ2-7, with 7 bases that match TRBD2. CDR3 length equals 14 residues. The germline gives CDR1 MNHNS, CDR2 SASEGT. V was clipped by 10 bases and J by 0 bases; unmatched bases: 9. CDR3 nucleotides: TGTGCCACTCAGCGGGGCCTAAGCTCCTACGAGCAGTACTTC. Its protein is CATQRGLSSYEQYF.

About this clonotype: Germline is not matched at one junction end, which may reflect a read error. The chain employs TRBV12-3 or TRBV12-4 and TRBJ1-3; possible D gene TRBD1, 5 bases. The CDR3 is 14 amino acids. Written as DNA, the CDR3 is TGTGCCAGCAGACTTACAGGTTCCGGAACCACCATATATTTT. It codes for CASRLTGSGTTIYF.

This chain connects TRBV20-1 to TRBJ2-3; D is perhaps TRBD1 or TRBD2 (5 bases each). The germline V gene encodes CDR1 DFQATT and CDR2 SNEGSKA (reference sequence). V lost 2 bases, J lost 1 base, and 16 bases lay in between. The CDR3 has 16 amino acids. The CDR3 is CSARWAQGPGTDTQYF. Here the CDR3 DNA reads TGCAGTGCTAGATGGGCCCAGGGACCGGGCACAGATACGCAGTATTTT.

The rearrangement joins TRBV11-1 to TRBJ2-7; D perhaps matches TRBD1 (6 bases). V dropped 5 bases and J dropped 6 bases, with 14 bases sitting between them. Germline V gene sequence: CDR1 SGHAT, CDR2 FQDESV (reference sequence). This CDR3 has 13 residues. CDR3 amino acids: CASSRGSQGEQYF. CDR3 sequence (DNA): TGTGCCAGCAGCAGGGGGTCTCAGGGCGAGCAGTACTTC.

This clonotype was found a few times. The chain employs TRBV21-1 and TRBJ2-2; TRBD2, the table's D call, lacks a check against the DNA. TRBV21-1 is annotated as a pseudogene. The CDR3 length is 18 residues. CDR3 DNA sequence: TGTGCCAGCAGCAAGTGGCCTTATCAAGGGCCAGGCACCGGGGAGCTGTTTTTT. Protein product: CASSKWPYQGPGTGELFF.

This clonotype was counted many times. The chain employs TRBV4-2 and TRBJ2-1, with 9 bases that match TRBD1. Per germline, CDR1 LGHNA and CDR2 YNFKEQ. This CDR3 contains 15 residues. Trimming removed 4 bases from V and 7 bases from J; junction bases left unmatched: 8. This CDR3 is CASSLKQGAGNEQFF. The CDR3 region has the DNA TGTGCCAGCAGCCTTAAACAGGGGGCTGGGAATGAGCAGTTCTTC.

This clonotype was recorded at least ten times. The chain uses TRBV12-3 or TRBV12-4 and TRBJ2-1; TRBD2 agrees at 8 bases. The CDR3 sequence is 15 residues long. After removal of 5 bases from V and 8 bases from J, the junction contained 11 bases not matched to a gene. In nucleotides, the CDR3 is TGTGCCAGCAGTCCTCAAGCGGGAGCTAAGTATGAGCAGTTCTTC. Encoded protein: CASSPQAGAKYEQFF.

The chain has TRBV11-3 and TRBJ2-1; D uncertain. This CDR3 has 12 residues. V dropped 8 bases and J dropped 0 bases, with 5 bases sitting between them. Germline CDR1 is SGHNT and CDR2 is YENEEA. CDR3 protein: CASAPSYNEQFF. In DNA, the CDR3 is TGTGCCAGCGCCCCCTCCTACAATGAGCAGTTCTTC.